What follows are 3 T cell receptor beta chains derived from one specimen sequenced in a study of cytomegalovirus exposure and HLA in healthy donors (TCRdb year 2017). Libraries were constructed by the immunoSEQ multiplex PCR assay. The multiplex PCR relied on a mix of 60 forward primers for TCR Vbeta segments and 13 reverse primers for TCR Jbeta segments. The source is immuneACCESS, and TCRdb retained only in-frame sequences with V and J called. Part of the clones is not carried over; for the studies checked, unresolved V genes explain less than half of this, and the remainder is unexplained. The sample yields under 130,000 clones; just over 75% were counted once. The ten largest account for around 8.5% of the sample. Sequenced sample: PBMCs. These receptor sequences come from a man in his forties or fifties in good health and CMV-seropositive.

The chain combines TRBV7-8 with TRBJ1-1; 10 positions agree with TRBD1. The V gene end was trimmed by 5 bases and the J gene end by 3 bases; junction bases not matched to a gene: 9. In germline, CDR1 is SGHVS, CDR2 FQNEAQ. The length of the CDR3 is 16 residues. CDR3 in amino acids: CASSPTGGLVYTEAFF. The CDR3 bases are TGTGCCAGCAGCCCGACAGGGGGCCTGGTGTACACTGAAGCTTTCTTT.

The chain combines TRBV16 with TRBJ1-1; possibly TRBD1 for D (6 bases). V was trimmed by 2 bases and J by 1 base, leaving 11 bases between them. The V gene's germline CDR1 is KGHSY and CDR2 FQNENV. CDR3 length: 15 amino acids. This chain's CDR3 is CASSQARGPNTEAFF. CDR3 nucleotide sequence: TGTGCCAGCAGCCAAGCGCGGGGGCCGAACACTGAAGCTTTCTTT.

This clone was recorded a few times. The chain employs TRBV7-6 and TRBJ1-5; 8 bases map to TRBD1. CDR3 length: 14 amino acids. Unmatched junction bases numbered 2, after V lost 5 bases and J lost 2 bases. Germline loops: CDR1 SGHVS, CDR2 FNYEAQ. The CDR3 region is CASSPTGGNQPQHF. The CDR3 DNA follows: TGTGCCAGCAGCCCGACAGGGGGCAATCAGCCCCAGCATTTT.